A selection of T cell receptor beta chains follows, all from one sample in a study of cytomegalovirus exposure and HLA in healthy donors. Clones were read by immunoSEQ multiplex PCR, and TCRdb kept only the in-frame ones, dropping some. Among about 170,000 clones listed, approximately 80% were seen once. Sequenced input: PBMCs. The source of these receptors is a woman younger than 30 in good health and CMV-seronegative. Each CDR3 is given without its conserved first and last residue. The order of the fields is V gene, CDR3 protein.

v_call: TRBV28
cdr3_aa: ASSQKLVHPQTYEQY

v_call: TRBV19
cdr3_aa: ASSIRAGGYEQY

v_call: TRBV28
cdr3_aa: ASRGFAGATGELF

v_call: TRBV6-6
cdr3_aa: ASSLGREETQY

v_call: TRBV28
cdr3_aa: ASSSPTSGGLVTDTQY

v_call: TRBV28
cdr3_aa: ASSPPGRVPYEQY

v_call: TRBV18
cdr3_aa: ASSPGTVSSYNEQF

v_call: TRBV27
cdr3_aa: ASSRDRGQPQH

v_call: TRBV6-6
cdr3_aa: ASSPRGGETQY

v_call: TRBV11-3
cdr3_aa: ASSHLGQNTDTQY

v_call: TRBV5-1
cdr3_aa: ASSQGVGANVLT

v_call: TRBV4-1
cdr3_aa: ASSQETGSTYGYT

v_call: TRBV10-3
cdr3_aa: AISESGRTQETQY

v_call: TRBV6-1
cdr3_aa: ASSEALVSGIIDNEQF

v_call: TRBV10-3
cdr3_aa: AISPLGPNEQF

v_call: TRBV19
cdr3_aa: ASSLGQGLETQY

v_call: TRBV28
cdr3_aa: ASSLSLEDSYNEQF

v_call: TRBV9
cdr3_aa: ASSVGKGRGAGELF

v_call: TRBV27
cdr3_aa: ASSLTTSGRASEQF

v_call: TRBV19
cdr3_aa: ASCIRGDSNQPQH

v_call: TRBV2
cdr3_aa: ASSAKTGPTGELF

v_call: TRBV19
cdr3_aa: ASYGVRDNEQF

v_call: TRBV7-9
cdr3_aa: ASRAGAGAYSGNTIY

v_call: TRBV5-1
cdr3_aa: ASSRSLGPEQF

v_call: TRBV7-2
cdr3_aa: ASSQDRPYEQY

v_call: TRBV9
cdr3_aa: ASSVGQIQETQY

v_call: TRBV27
cdr3_aa: ASSLAGGTYEQY

v_call: TRBV7-8
cdr3_aa: ASSSGGPRTDTQY

v_call: TRBV6-5
cdr3_aa: ASSTTTKAGELF

v_call: TRBV6-4
cdr3_aa: ASRDGTENSPLH

v_call: TRBV19
cdr3_aa: ASSAGSLKSISYGYT

v_call: TRBV18
cdr3_aa: ASSPGQESSYEQY

v_call: TRBV5-4
cdr3_aa: ASGREPAYEQY

v_call: TRBV5-6
cdr3_aa: ASHRTSGKKTQY

v_call: TRBV18
cdr3_aa: ASSRVIGSGYEQY

v_call: TRBV5-5
cdr3_aa: ASRYKRGGVGTDTQY

v_call: TRBV28
cdr3_aa: ASRPDRMNTEAF

v_call: TRBV15
cdr3_aa: ATSRDLQPQH